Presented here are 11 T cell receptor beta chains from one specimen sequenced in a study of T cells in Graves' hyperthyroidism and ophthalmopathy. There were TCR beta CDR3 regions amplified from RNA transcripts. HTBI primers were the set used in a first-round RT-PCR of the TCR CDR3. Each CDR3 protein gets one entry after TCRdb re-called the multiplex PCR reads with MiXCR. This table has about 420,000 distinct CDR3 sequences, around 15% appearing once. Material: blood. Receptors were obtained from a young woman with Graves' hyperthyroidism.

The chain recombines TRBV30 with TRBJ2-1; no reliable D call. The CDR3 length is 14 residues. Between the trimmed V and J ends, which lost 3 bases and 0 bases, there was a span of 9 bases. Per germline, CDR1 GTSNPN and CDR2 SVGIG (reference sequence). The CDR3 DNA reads TGTGCCTGGAGGGCCCTGAGCTCCTACAATGAGCAGTTCTTC. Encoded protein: CAWRALSSYNEQFF. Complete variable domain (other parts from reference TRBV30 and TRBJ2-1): SQTIHQWPATLVQPVGSPLSLECTVEGTSNPNLYWYRQAAGRGLQLLFYSVGIGQISSEVPQNLSASRPQDRQFILSSKKLLLSDSGFYLCAWRALSSYNEQFFGPGTRLTVL.

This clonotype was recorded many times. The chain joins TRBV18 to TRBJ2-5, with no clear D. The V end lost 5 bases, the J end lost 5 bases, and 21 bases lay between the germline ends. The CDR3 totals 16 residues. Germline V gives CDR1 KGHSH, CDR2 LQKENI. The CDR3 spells CASSSQRVDIGETQYF. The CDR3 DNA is TGTGCCAGCTCATCTCAACGGGTCGACATAGGGGAGACCCAGTACTTC.

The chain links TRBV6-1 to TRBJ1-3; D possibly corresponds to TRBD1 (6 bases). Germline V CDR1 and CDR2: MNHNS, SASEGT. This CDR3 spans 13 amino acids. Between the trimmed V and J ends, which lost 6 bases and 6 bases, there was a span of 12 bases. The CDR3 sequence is CASSQGGANTIYF. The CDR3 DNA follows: TGTGCCAGCAGCCAAGGGGGGGCAAACACCATATATTTT.

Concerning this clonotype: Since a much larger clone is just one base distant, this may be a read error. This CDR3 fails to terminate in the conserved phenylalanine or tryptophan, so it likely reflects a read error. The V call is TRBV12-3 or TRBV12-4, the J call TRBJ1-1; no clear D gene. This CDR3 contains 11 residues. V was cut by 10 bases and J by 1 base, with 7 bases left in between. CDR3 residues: CAIKENTEAFL. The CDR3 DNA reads TGTGCCATCAAGGAGAACACTGAAGCTTTCCTT.

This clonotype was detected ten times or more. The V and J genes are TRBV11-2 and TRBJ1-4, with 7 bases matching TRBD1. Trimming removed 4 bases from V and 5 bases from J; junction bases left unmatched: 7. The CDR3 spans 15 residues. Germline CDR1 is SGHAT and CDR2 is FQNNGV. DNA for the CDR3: TGTGCCAGCAGCTACCGACAGGGTTGGAATGAAAAACTGTTTTTT. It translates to CASSYRQGWNEKLFF.

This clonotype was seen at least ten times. This CDR3 reads CASTDLGQVNQPQHF. The CDR3 DNA sequence: TGTGCCAGTACCGATTTAGGACAGGTCAATCAGCCCCAGCATTTT. The chain combines TRBV19 with TRBJ1-5, with 7 bases matching TRBD1. V gave up 7 bases and J gave up 3 bases; unmatched junction bases: 9. Germline V gene lookup returns CDR1 LNHDA and CDR2 SQIVND (reference sequence). The CDR3 has 15 amino acids.

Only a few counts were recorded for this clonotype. DNA for the CDR3: TGTGCCAGCAGGGCCAGTCAAAATTCACCCCTCCACTTT. This gives the protein CASRASQNSPLHF. The chain couples TRBV2 to TRBJ1-6; D remains ambiguous. This CDR3 comprises 13 residues. Germline CDR1 reads SNHLY; CDR2 reads FYNNEI. Trimming stripped 6 bases from V and 7 bases from J, with 10 bases between.

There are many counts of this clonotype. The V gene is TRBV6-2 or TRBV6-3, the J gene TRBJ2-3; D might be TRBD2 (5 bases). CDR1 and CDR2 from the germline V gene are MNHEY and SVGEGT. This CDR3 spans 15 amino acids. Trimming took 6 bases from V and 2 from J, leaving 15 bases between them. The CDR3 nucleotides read TGTGCCAGCAGGCCTGGAGGAGGCAACACAGATACGCAGTATTTT. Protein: CASRPGGGNTDTQYF.

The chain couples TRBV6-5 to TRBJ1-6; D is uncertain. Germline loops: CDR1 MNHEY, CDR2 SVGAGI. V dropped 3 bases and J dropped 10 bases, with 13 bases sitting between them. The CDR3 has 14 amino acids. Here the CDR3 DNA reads TGTGCCAGCAGTTATCGCGGTGAATACTCACCCCTCCACTTT. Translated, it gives CASSYRGEYSPLHF.

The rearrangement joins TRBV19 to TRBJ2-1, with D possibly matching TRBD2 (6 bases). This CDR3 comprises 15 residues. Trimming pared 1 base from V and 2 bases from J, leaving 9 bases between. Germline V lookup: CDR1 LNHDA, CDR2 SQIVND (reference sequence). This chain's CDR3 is CASSIGSGAYNEQFF. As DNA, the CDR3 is TGTGCCAGTAGTATAGGTTCGGGAGCCTACAATGAGCAGTTCTTC.

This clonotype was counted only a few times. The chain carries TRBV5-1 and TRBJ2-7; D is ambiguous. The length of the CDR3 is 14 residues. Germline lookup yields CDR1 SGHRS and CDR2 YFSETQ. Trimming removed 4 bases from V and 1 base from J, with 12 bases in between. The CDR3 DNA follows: TGCGCCAGCAGCCAGCGACCGGGTTCCTACGAGCAGTACTTC. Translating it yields CASSQRPGSYEQYF.